These T cell receptor beta chains were read from a single sample in a study of cytomegalovirus exposure and HLA in healthy donors. TCRdb's table, derived via immunoSEQ multiplex PCR, lists solely in-frame clones and lacks some. The table records about 130,000 clones, roughly 89% of them present only once. Material: PBMCs. Receptors originate from a young woman in good health and CMV-seronegative. Each CDR3 is given without its conserved first and last residue. Some rows have no size entry. The others give once, few or many, or a class for an expanded clone.

NA TRBV23-1 ASSQSICTGGVDTEAF
NA TRBV5-4 ASSSLAGTGTEKLF
NA TRBV18 ASSPKKTGINQPQH
NA TRBV19 ASSIGGGGTGELF
NA TRBV5-4 ASRSGGGSDNYGYT
NA TRBV7-9 ASSGPFYEQY
NA TRBV27 ASSLTPRQDYNSPLH
NA TRBV13 ASSRTGLNEKLF
NA TRBV29-1 SVPGDTEAF
NA TRBV7-8 ASTRSTAANTGELF
NA TRBV13 ASTLRRGYT
NA TRBV5-5 ASSSGLAGGRLYNEQF
once TRBV4-1 ANRQGLSTDTQY
NA TRBV2 ASSENLGGGNSPLH
NA TRBV4-1 ASSQVGGRGGTQY
NA TRBV2 ASSEAVRTDTQY
NA TRBV5-1 ASSLAYTSLGEQY
NA TRBV7-2 ASSSTGLQPNQPQH
NA TRBV5-1 ASSPRTGTYEQY
NA TRBV4-1 ASSQDSGYGYT
once TRBV5-1 ASSPGDLDTQY
NA TRBV6-6 ASSYENYGYT
NA TRBV6-1 ASTYRRQKNTEAF
NA TRBV11-2 ASSLTGYEQY
NA TRBV6-1 ASSFGGTNSYEQY
NA TRBV12-2 ASRLPIIGWGLYGYT
NA TRBV29-1 SEGKTDRGLNYGYT
NA TRBV11-1 ASSRAGNEKLF
NA TRBV7-6 ASSSGQGKDEQY
NA TRBV6-5 ASSYPRTGQEKLF
NA TRBV11-2 ASSLDRGETQY
NA TRBV29-1 SVEPRTPGTEAF
NA TRBV15 ATSPGTDPTYEQY
NA TRBV27 ASSPGTLVDYGYT
once TRBV5-1 ASSAQSGSGNTIY
NA TRBV9 ASSVDLETQY
NA TRBV5-1 ASSLGDRSYGYT
NA TRBV7-2 ASSLESPRGLH
NA TRBV10-1 ASSGTGETGELF
few TRBV27 ASSSRDRGNQPQH
NA TRBV20-1 SGAGVETQY
NA TRBV5-4 ASSLDPDQPQH
NA TRBV11-2 ASSLDPLDRGRHEQY